This is a list of T cell receptor beta chains from one sample in a study of T-cell memory formation after mild COVID-19. MiXCR, applied by TCRdb to the 5' RACE reads, yields one record per CDR3 protein. The repertoire has around 420,000 distinct CDR3 sequences, less than 25% of them found once; the top ten carry around 8.8%. The sample taken for sequencing was PBMCs or a T cell subset sorted from them (not recorded which). The source of these receptors is an adult woman who had mild COVID-19 (a few samples of this study predate the infection). Cell type and time point are not known. Both conserved end residues are trimmed from each CDR3. The listing skips clone size in some rows; elsewhere it reads once, few, many or a size class.

cdr3_aa,v_call,j_call,clone_size
ASSFGAGSPAEAF,TRBV12-3/TRBV12-4,TRBJ1-1,few
SASLWQGDTEAF,TRBV20-1,TRBJ1-1,few
ASSPGSGAQH,TRBV3-1,TRBJ1-5,few
ASSQDSYSYEQY,TRBV4-3,TRBJ2-7,NA
SVDRGQSTEAF,TRBV29-1,TRBJ1-1,few
ASSLHRYYGYT,TRBV27,TRBJ1-2,NA
ASRRVTNEKLF,TRBV6-6,TRBJ1-4,few
SARDPSGRTDTQY,TRBV20-1,TRBJ2-3,NA
ATSAGRGDGETQY,TRBV15,TRBJ2-5,few
ASSSGGLRNLNEQF,TRBV28,TRBJ2-1,few
ASSFQVSSYNEQF,TRBV5-1,TRBJ2-1,many
ASSYTGTLNQPQH,TRBV4-1,TRBJ1-5,few
ASSLATAGASTDTQY,TRBV7-6,TRBJ2-3,NA
ATTDRGVRETQY,TRBV3-1,TRBJ2-5,NA
ASSLIGGGGETQY,TRBV12-3/TRBV12-4,TRBJ2-5,few
ASSELGLAGGIYEQY,TRBV9,TRBJ2-7,NA
ASSVATGAYNEQF,TRBV7-6,TRBJ2-1,NA
ASSRPGQGEPAAF,TRBV6-5,TRBJ1-1,few
SATFGGNSYEQY,TRBV20-1,TRBJ2-7,NA